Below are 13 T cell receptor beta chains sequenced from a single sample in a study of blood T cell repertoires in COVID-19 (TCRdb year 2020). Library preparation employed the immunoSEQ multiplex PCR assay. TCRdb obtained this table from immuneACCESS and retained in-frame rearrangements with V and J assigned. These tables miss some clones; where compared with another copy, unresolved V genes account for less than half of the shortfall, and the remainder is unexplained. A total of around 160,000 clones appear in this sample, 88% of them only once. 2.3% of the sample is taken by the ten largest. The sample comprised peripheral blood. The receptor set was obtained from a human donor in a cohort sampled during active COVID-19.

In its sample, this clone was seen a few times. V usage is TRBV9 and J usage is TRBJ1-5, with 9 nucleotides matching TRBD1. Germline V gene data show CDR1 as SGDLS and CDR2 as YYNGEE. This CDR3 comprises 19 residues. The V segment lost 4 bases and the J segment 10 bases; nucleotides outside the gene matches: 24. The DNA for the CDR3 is TGTGCCAGCAGCCTTTTTCTCGGGCGGAACAGGGGGCGAATCAGCCCCCAGCATTTT. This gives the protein CASSLFLGRNRGRISPQHF.

The CDR3 DNA reads as TGTGCCAGCAGCCCAGACAGGGCTCAAGAGACCCAGTACTTC. Its protein product is CASSPDRAQETQYF. The chain is built from TRBV7-2 and TRBJ2-5; 7 bases are a match to TRBD1. The CDR3 has 14 residues. CDR1 and CDR2 (germline): SGHTA, FQGNSA. The V segment lost 5 bases and the J segment 2 bases; nucleotides outside the gene matches: 5. Variable domain in full (rest from reference TRBV7-2 and TRBJ2-5): GAGVSQSPSNKVTEKGKDVELRCDPISGHTALYWYRQSLGQGLEFLIYFQGNSAPDKSGLPSDRFSAERTGGSVSTLTIQRTQQEDSAVYLCASSPDRAQETQYFGPGTRLLVL.

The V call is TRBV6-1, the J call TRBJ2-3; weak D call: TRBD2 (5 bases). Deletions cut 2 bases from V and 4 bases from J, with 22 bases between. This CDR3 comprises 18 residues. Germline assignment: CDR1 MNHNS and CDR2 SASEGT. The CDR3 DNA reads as TGTGCCAGCAGTGAACTCCTCCCGAGTGGGATCGGGGCAGATACGCAGTATTTT. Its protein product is CASSELLPSGIGADTQYF.

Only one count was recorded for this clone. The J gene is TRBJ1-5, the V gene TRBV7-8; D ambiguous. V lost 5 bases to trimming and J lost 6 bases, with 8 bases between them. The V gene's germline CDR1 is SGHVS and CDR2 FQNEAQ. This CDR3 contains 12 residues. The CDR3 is CASSPPGQPQHF. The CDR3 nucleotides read TGTGCCAGCAGCCCACCCGGTCAGCCCCAGCATTTT.

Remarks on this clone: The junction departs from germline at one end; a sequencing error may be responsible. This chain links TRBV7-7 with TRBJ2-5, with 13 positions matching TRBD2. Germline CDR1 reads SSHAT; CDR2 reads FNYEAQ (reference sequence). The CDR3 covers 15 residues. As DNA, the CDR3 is TGTGCTAGCAGCTTAGGACTAGCGGGAGTAGAGACCCAGTACTTC. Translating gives CASSLGLAGVETQYF.

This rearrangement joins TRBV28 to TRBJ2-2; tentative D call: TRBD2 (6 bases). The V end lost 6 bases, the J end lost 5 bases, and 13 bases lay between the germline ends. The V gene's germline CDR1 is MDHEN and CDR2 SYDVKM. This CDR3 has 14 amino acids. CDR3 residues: CASRISGGTGELFF. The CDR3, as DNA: TGTGCCAGCAGAATCTCTGGGGGGACCGGGGAGCTGTTTTTT.

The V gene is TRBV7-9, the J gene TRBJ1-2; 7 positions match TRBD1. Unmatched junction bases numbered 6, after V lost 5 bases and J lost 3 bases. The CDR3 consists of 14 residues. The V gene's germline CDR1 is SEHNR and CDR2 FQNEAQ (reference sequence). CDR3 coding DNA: TGTGCCAGCAGCCGCCGAGACAGGGACTATGGCTACACCTTC. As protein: CASSRRDRDYGYTF.

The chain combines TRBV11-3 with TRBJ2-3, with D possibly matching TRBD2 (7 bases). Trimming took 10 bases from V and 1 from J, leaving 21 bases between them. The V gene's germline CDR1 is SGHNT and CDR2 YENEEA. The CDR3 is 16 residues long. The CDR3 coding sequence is TGTGCCACCCCCGCTTGGGGGGGCTCGGGCACAGATACGCAGTATTTT. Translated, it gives CATPAWGGSGTDTQYF. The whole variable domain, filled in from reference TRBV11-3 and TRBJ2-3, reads EAGVVQSPRYKIIEKKQPVAFWCNPISGHNTLYWYLQNLGQGPELLIRYENEEAVDDSQLPKDRFSAERLKGVDSTLKIQPAELGDSAVYLCATPAWGGSGTDTQYFGPGTRLTVL.

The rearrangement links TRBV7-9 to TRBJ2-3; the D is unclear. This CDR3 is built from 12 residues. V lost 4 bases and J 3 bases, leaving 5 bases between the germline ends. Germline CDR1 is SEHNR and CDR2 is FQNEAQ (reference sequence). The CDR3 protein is CASSSNTDTQYF. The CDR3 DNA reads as TGTGCCAGCAGCTCCAATACAGATACGCAGTATTTT.

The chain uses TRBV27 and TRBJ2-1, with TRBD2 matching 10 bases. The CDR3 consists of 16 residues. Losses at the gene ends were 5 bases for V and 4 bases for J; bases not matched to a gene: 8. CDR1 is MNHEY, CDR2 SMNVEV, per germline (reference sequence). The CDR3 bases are TGTGCCAGCAGTCCCCGCGGGACTAGCGCTTACAATGAGCAGTTCTTC. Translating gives CASSPRGTSAYNEQFF.

Written as DNA, the CDR3 is TGTGCCTGGATCCCTCAGGGAAGGCCCTACGAGCAGTACTTC. Protein product: CAWIPQGRPYEQYF. V usage is TRBV30 and J usage is TRBJ2-7, with D perhaps matching TRBD1 (5 bases). The germline V gene has CDR1 GTSNPN and CDR2 SVGIG (reference sequence). The CDR3 runs 14 residues. V lost 4 bases and J 2 bases, leaving 15 bases between the germline ends. The complete variable domain, with remaining parts taken from reference TRBV30 and TRBJ2-7, reads SQTIHQWPATLVQPVGSPLSLECTVEGTSNPNLYWYRQAAGRGLQLLFYSVGIGQISSEVPQNLSASRPQDRQFILSSKKLLLSDSGFYLCAWIPQGRPYEQYFGPGTRLTVT.

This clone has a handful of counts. The CDR3 protein is CASSPTNGYQPQHF. Written as DNA, the CDR3 is TGTGCCAGCAGTCCAACTAACGGATATCAGCCCCAGCATTTT. This chain links TRBV28 with TRBJ1-5; D remains unclear. This CDR3 contains 14 residues. Germline V CDR1 and CDR2: MDHEN, SYDVKM. The V end was cut by 5 bases, the J end by 5 bases, with 13 bases between.

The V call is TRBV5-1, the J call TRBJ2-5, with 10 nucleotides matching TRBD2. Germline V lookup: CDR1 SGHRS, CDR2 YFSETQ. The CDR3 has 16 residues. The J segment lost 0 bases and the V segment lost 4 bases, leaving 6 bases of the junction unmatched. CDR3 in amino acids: CASSPTTSGNQETQYF. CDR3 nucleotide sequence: TGCGCCAGCAGCCCCACCACTAGCGGGAACCAAGAGACCCAGTACTTC.